The 30 T cell receptor beta chains listed next were all sequenced from one sample in a study of T cells in Graves' hyperthyroidism and ophthalmopathy. Regions amplified from RNA transcripts were the TCR beta CDR3 regions. Using the HTBI primer set, a first-round RT-PCR was run on the TCR CDR3. From the multiplex PCR reads, TCRdb called clonotypes with MiXCR, one entry per CDR3 protein. Among around 450,000 distinct CDR3 sequences listed, around 13% were seen once. The material sequenced was blood. The receptors derive from a woman under 30 with Graves' hyperthyroidism.

This clonotype was picked up many times. The rearrangement joins TRBV2 to TRBJ1-5; 8 nucleotides line up with TRBD1. With 6 bases clipped from V and 5 bases from J, the junction kept 6 bases outside the gene matches. This CDR3 has 14 residues. The germline gives CDR1 SNHLY, CDR2 FYNNEI. The CDR3 DNA is TGTGCCAGCAGCCAGGACAGGGCCTATCAGCCCCAGCATTTT. Translated: CASSQDRAYQPQHF.

The table lists this clonotype with many counts. The V gene is TRBV7-2, the J gene TRBJ2-7, with D possibly called TRBD1 or TRBD2 (5 bases each). V dropped 2 bases and J dropped 7 bases, with 15 bases sitting between them. This CDR3 is built from 14 residues. The germline V gene has CDR1 SGHTA and CDR2 FQGNSA. CDR3 in amino acids: CASSLSAGSREQYF. In nucleotides, the CDR3 is TGTGCCAGCAGCTTAAGCGCAGGGAGTAGGGAGCAGTACTTC.

This clonotype showed up just a few times. The V call is TRBV4-1, the J call TRBJ2-3; D might be TRBD2 (5 bases). Deletions cut 2 bases from V and 0 bases from J, with 6 bases between. In germline, CDR1 is MGHRA, CDR2 YSYEKL. CDR3 length: 14 residues. CDR3 protein: CASSQRTSTDTQYF. The CDR3 region has the DNA TGCGCCAGCAGCCAACGGACTAGCACAGATACGCAGTATTTT.

V and J are TRBV3-1 and TRBJ2-3; 12 bases line up with TRBD2. The germline CDR1 and CDR2 sequences are LGHDT and YNNKEL (reference sequence). There are 18 residues in the CDR3. V lost 3 bases and J lost 4; bases outside the gene matches: 11. CDR3: CASSHSSGRADRADTQYF. The CDR3 region has the DNA TGTGCCAGCAGCCACTCTAGCGGGAGGGCCGATCGGGCAGATACGCAGTATTTT.

Turning to this clonotype: A much larger clone is a single base away; this may be a read error. The rearrangement joins TRBV6-2 or TRBV6-3 to TRBJ1-1, with D maybe TRBD1 (5 bases). The CDR3 consists of 14 residues. V was shortened by 2 bases and J by 1 base, with 8 bases between the two germline ends. Germline loops: CDR1 MNHEY, CDR2 SVGEGT. The CDR3 here is CASSYGGRNTEAFF. DNA of the CDR3: TGTGCCAGCAGTTACGGGGGGAGGAACACTGAAGCTTTCTTT.

This clonotype was seen at least ten times. The rearrangement joins TRBV20-1 to TRBJ2-1; 7 bases fit TRBD2. This CDR3 spans 13 amino acids. The germline CDR1 and CDR2 sequences are DFQATT and SNEGSKA (reference sequence). The trim removed 8 bases at V and 2 bases at J, leaving 6 bases unmatched. The CDR3 region is CSFTSVAYNEQFF. DNA of the CDR3: TGCAGTTTCACTAGCGTTGCCTACAATGAGCAGTTCTTC.

This chain connects TRBV30 to TRBJ1-2, with D unclear. In germline, CDR1 is GTSNPN, CDR2 SVGIG (reference sequence). The CDR3 extends over 13 amino acids. V was pared by 0 bases and J by 5 bases, with 10 bases between. CDR3 amino acids: CAWSVGHSYGYTF. The CDR3, as DNA: TGTGCCTGGAGTGTTGGGCATTCATATGGCTACACCTTC.

In its sample, this clonotype was seen many times. The J gene is TRBJ2-1, the V gene TRBV10-1, with D perhaps assigned TRBD1 or TRBD2 (5 bases each). The CDR3 is made up of 15 amino acids. The germline V gene has CDR1 WNHNN and CDR2 SYGVQD (reference sequence). Trimming took 5 bases from V and 2 from J, leaving 13 bases between them. The CDR3 nucleotides are TGCGCCAGCAGTCAGACTCGAGGGGCCTACAATGAGCAGTTCTTC. Protein: CASSQTRGAYNEQFF.

This clonotype came up many times. The rearrangement links TRBV30 to TRBJ1-1; the D gene is possibly TRBD1 (6 bases). Germline V gene sequence: CDR1 GTSNPN, CDR2 SVGIG (reference sequence). The CDR3 length is 11 residues. V was cut by 2 bases and J by 7 bases, with 8 bases left in between. The CDR3 DNA reads TGTGCCTGGAGTACGACAGGTGAAGCTTTCTTT. It is translated as CAWSTTGEAFF.

The CDR3 here is CAWRGRRAQPSTDTQYF. CDR3 nucleotide sequence: TGTGCCTGGAGGGGACGGCGGGCCCAACCCTCCACAGATACGCAGTATTTT. The J gene is TRBJ2-3, the V gene TRBV30; D is perhaps TRBD1 or TRBD2 (5 bases each). Trimming removed 3 bases at V and 2 bases at J, with 21 bases between. Germline CDR1 is GTSNPN and CDR2 is SVGIG (reference sequence). The CDR3 extends over 17 amino acids. The full variable domain, rest sourced from reference TRBV30 and TRBJ2-3, is SQTIHQWPATLVQPVGSPLSLECTVEGTSNPNLYWYRQAAGRGLQLLFYSVGIGQISSEVPQNLSASRPQDRQFILSSKKLLLSDSGFYLCAWRGRRAQPSTDTQYFGPGTRLTVL.

This clonotype was seen at least ten times. The V gene is TRBV24-1, the J gene TRBJ1-5, with 7 bases fitting TRBD1. Germline trimming cut 9 bases from V and 2 bases from J; bases unmatched to any gene: 6. Germline CDR1 and CDR2: KGHDR and SFDVKD. The CDR3 spans 14 residues. For the CDR3, the DNA is TGTGCCACCGGGGGACAGCCGGGCAATCAGCCCCAGCATTTT. Its protein is CATGGQPGNQPQHF.

This clonotype was detected a few times. The V and J genes are TRBV6-5 and TRBJ1-5, with 7 bases matching TRBD1. V was pared by 4 bases and J by 7 bases, with 7 bases of the junction left unmatched. From germline, CDR1 is MNHEY and CDR2 SVGAGI. The CDR3 loop spans 14 amino acids. CDR3 region: CASSSEGAGQPQHF. CDR3 nucleotides: TGTGCCAGCAGTTCTGAGGGGGCCGGGCAGCCCCAGCATTTT.

The CDR3 region is CASSSGTGSYNEQFF. The CDR3, as DNA: TGTGCCAGCAGCTCCGGGACGGGCTCCTACAATGAGCAGTTCTTC. The genes are TRBV6-1 and TRBJ2-1; D assignment may be TRBD1 or TRBD2 (5 bases each). Germline CDR1 is MNHNS and CDR2 is SASEGT. Trimming removed 6 bases at V and 0 bases at J, with 12 bases between. The CDR3 runs 15 residues.

The rearrangement links TRBV20-1 to TRBJ2-3; TRBD2 matches at 11 bases. CDR3 size: 15 residues. CDR1 DFQATT and CDR2 SNEGSKA come from the germline V gene (reference sequence). V trimming: 5 bases; J trimming: 3 bases; junction bases outside the gene matches: 7. This CDR3 reads CSAPALAGATDTQYF. The CDR3 DNA follows: TGCAGTGCTCCTGCACTAGCGGGGGCTACAGATACGCAGTATTTT.

This clonotype was counted ten times or more. V is TRBV12-3 or TRBV12-4 and J is TRBJ2-3; a possible D gene is TRBD2 (6 bases). The CDR3 runs to 12 residues. The CDR3 here is CAAGGDTDTQYF. CDR3 bases: TGTGCGGCCGGGGGTGACACAGATACGCAGTATTTT.

This clonotype has at least ten counts. The J gene is TRBJ2-7, the V gene TRBV2; TRBD1 matches 9 bases. Germline V gene data show CDR1 as SNHLY and CDR2 as FYNNEI. CDR3 length equals 15 residues. The V gene end was trimmed by 7 bases and the J gene end by 5 bases; junction bases not matched to a gene: 12. DNA of the CDR3: TGTGCCAGCAAAGATAGAGCCGGGACAGGGCACGAGCAGTACTTC. Protein sequence: CASKDRAGTGHEQYF.

This chain links TRBV19 with TRBJ1-2; 12 bases match TRBD1. The CDR3 covers 13 residues. Losses at the gene ends were 3 bases for V and 11 bases for J; bases not matched to a gene: 4. Germline lookup yields CDR1 LNHDA and CDR2 SQIVND (reference sequence). CDR3 residues: CASSITGQGAYTF. CDR3 bases: TGTGCCAGTAGTATTACGGGACAGGGGGCATACACCTTC.

This clonotype was seen repeatedly, ten times or more. The chain is built from TRBV28 and TRBJ2-5; TRBD1 might be the D (6 bases). This CDR3 region has 13 residues. Trimming cost V 8 bases and J 3 bases, with 13 bases left between them. CDR1 and CDR2 from the germline V gene are MDHEN and SYDVKM. The CDR3 DNA is TGTGCCAGCCTACCAGGGGTGGAAGAGACCCAGTACTTC. Translating gives CASLPGVEETQYF.

This clonotype has a handful of counts. The genes are TRBV28 and TRBJ2-5; 8 bases agree with TRBD2. The length of the CDR3 is 14 residues. V lost 5 bases to trimming and J lost 12 bases; unmatched junction nucleotides: 14. Germline V CDR1 and CDR2: MDHEN, SYDVKM. The CDR3 region is CASSTPGSSGTKYF. The CDR3 DNA is TGTGCCAGCAGTACCCCTGGTAGTAGCGGGACGAAGTACTTC.

This chain uses TRBV6-1 with TRBJ1-5, with TRBD1 matching 7 bases. The length of the CDR3 is 16 residues. Trimming removed 8 bases from V and 0 bases from J; junction bases left unmatched: 10. In germline, CDR1 is MNHNS, CDR2 SASEGT. In nucleotides, the CDR3 is TGTGCCAGCGGATTAAACCGGGACAGTAGCAATCAGCCCCAGCATTTT. Its protein is CASGLNRDSSNQPQHF.

This clonotype was detected ten times or more. The CDR3 sequence is CASSFLGQGLYGYTF. The CDR3 nucleotides read TGTGCCAGCAGTTTCTTGGGACAGGGCCTCTATGGCTACACCTTC. The rearrangement joins TRBV28 to TRBJ1-2, with TRBD1 identical over 9 bases. Trimming took 3 bases from V and 4 from J; bases not matched to a gene: 6. The CDR3 sequence is 15 residues long. Per the germline V gene, CDR1 is MDHEN and CDR2 is SYDVKM.

This CDR3 reads CASTSGRETQYF. The DNA of the CDR3 is TGTGCCAGTACTAGCGGGAGAGAGACCCAGTACTTC. This rearrangement joins TRBV19 to TRBJ2-5; 10 bases are shared with TRBD2. The V gene's germline CDR1 is LNHDA and CDR2 SQIVND (reference sequence). V lost 7 bases to trimming and J lost 4 bases; unmatched junction nucleotides: 0. The length of the CDR3 is 12 residues.

This clonotype was found many times. The rearrangement links TRBV6-1 to TRBJ2-1, with D hard to call. The V and J ends lost 4 bases and 2 bases respectively, with 6 bases between them. The CDR3 covers 13 residues. Germline V CDR1 and CDR2: MNHNS, SASEGT. The CDR3 sequence is CASSVNTYNEQFF. The CDR3 coding sequence is TGTGCCAGCAGTGTAAACACCTACAATGAGCAGTTCTTC.

The rearrangement links TRBV30 to TRBJ2-3; TRBD1 is a possible D gene (5 bases). Germline values: CDR1 GTSNPN, CDR2 SVGIG (reference sequence). CDR3 length: 13 amino acids. The germline V and J ends were trimmed by 0 bases and 4 bases, with 8 bases remaining between them. The CDR3 DNA reads TGTGCCTGGAGTGTTTTAGGGGCAGATACGCAGTATTTT. It encodes CAWSVLGADTQYF.

The sample holds many counts of this clonotype. The rearrangement uses TRBV13 and TRBJ1-2; D is undetermined. CDR3 length: 11 amino acids. CDR1 PRHDT and CDR2 FYEKMQ come from the germline V gene (reference sequence). Between the trimmed V and J ends, which lost 4 bases and 7 bases, there was a span of 7 bases. The CDR3: CASSSHGGYTF. CDR3 nucleotides: TGTGCCAGCAGCTCCCACGGTGGCTACACCTTC.

A few counts support this clonotype. This sequence joins TRBV6-5 and TRBJ2-2, with TRBD2 matching 7 bases. This CDR3 is built from 15 residues. The junction had 4 bases not matched to a gene; V was cut back by 2 bases and J by 4 bases. From germline, CDR1 is MNHEY and CDR2 SVGAGI. CDR3 in amino acids: CASSYGSGVTGELFF. The CDR3 DNA reads as TGTGCCAGCAGTTACGGGAGCGGGGTCACCGGGGAGCTGTTTTTT.

Note on this clonotype: One base away lies a much larger clone, so this may be a sequencing read error. The CDR3 region has the DNA TGTGCCAGCAGTGACTCTGGACACACCGGGGAGCTGTTTTTT. Protein: CASSDSGHTGELFF. This chain links TRBV6-2 or TRBV6-3 with TRBJ2-2; D is unresolved. CDR1 is MNHEY and CDR2 is SVGEGT in the germline V gene. The CDR3 length is 14 residues.

This clonotype was recorded at least ten times. The V and J genes are TRBV19 and TRBJ1-5, with unresolved D. The V end was cut by 1 base, the J end by 3 bases, with 4 bases between. Germline lookup yields CDR1 LNHDA and CDR2 SQIVND (reference sequence). This CDR3 is 13 amino acids long. CDR3 in DNA: TGTGCCAGTAGTATAGTGATCAATCAGCCCCAGCATTTT. This encodes CASSIVINQPQHF.

This clonotype was observed a handful of times. The chain joins TRBV6-2 or TRBV6-3 to TRBJ1-3, with D tentatively TRBD1 (5 bases). Trimming stripped 2 bases from V and 6 bases from J, with 11 bases between. CDR3 length: 14 residues. Germline V CDR1 and CDR2: MNHEY, SVGEGT. The CDR3 DNA sequence: TGTGCCAGCAGTTACAGCAGGGTGAAAAACACCATATATTTT. Its protein is CASSYSRVKNTIYF.

Many counts were recorded for this clonotype. V usage is TRBV6-1 and J usage is TRBJ2-7; TRBD2 matches 13 bases. J lost 7 bases, V lost 10 bases, and 7 bases had no gene match. CDR1 MNHNS and CDR2 SASEGT come from the germline V gene. The CDR3 extends over 13 amino acids. This CDR3 reads CATRTSGSNEQYF. The CDR3, as DNA: TGTGCCACCCGGACTAGCGGGAGTAATGAGCAGTACTTC.